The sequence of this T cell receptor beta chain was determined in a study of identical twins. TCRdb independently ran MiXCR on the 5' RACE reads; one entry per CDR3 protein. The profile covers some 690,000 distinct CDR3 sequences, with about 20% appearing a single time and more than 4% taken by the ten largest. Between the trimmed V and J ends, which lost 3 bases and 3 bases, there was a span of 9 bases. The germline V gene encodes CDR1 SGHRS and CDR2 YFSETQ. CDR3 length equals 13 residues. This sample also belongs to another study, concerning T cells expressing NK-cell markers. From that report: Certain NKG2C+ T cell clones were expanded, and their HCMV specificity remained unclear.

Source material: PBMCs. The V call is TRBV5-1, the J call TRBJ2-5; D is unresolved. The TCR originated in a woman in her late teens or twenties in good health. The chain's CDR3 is CASSSLDKETQYF. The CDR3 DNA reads TGCGCCAGCAGCTCCTTAGACAAAGAGACCCAGTACTTC.